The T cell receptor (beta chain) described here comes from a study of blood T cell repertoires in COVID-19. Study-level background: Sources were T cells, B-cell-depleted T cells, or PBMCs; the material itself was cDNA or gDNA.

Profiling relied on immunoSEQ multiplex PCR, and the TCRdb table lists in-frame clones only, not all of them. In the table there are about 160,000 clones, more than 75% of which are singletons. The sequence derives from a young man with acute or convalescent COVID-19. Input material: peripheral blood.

This CDR3 reads CASRPRQGSYEQYF. CDR3 sequence (DNA): TGTGCCAGCCGGCCTCGGCAGGGATCCTACGAGCAGTACTTC. The chain employs TRBV6-5 and TRBJ2-7; tentatively, D is TRBD1 (5 bases). From germline, CDR1 is MNHEY and CDR2 SVGAGI. V was pared by 8 bases and J by 1 base, with 15 bases between. The CDR3 contains 14 residues.